The following is a TCR beta chain sequence with its context. The sample originates from a study of blood T cell repertoires in COVID-19. J lost 8 bases, V lost 5 bases, and 8 bases had no gene match. Germline assignment: CDR1 SEHNR and CDR2 FQNEAQ (reference sequence). The length of the CDR3 is 14 residues. TCRdb keeps only in-frame clones here, not all; method: immunoSEQ multiplex PCR. The repertoire includes around 140,000 clones, about 87% of them detected once, and 28% sits in the top ten. The sequenced material came from peripheral blood. The receptor comes from a human donor in a cohort sampled during active COVID-19. The chain joins TRBV7-9 to TRBJ1-4; 7 bases align to TRBD1. CDR3 loop: CASSLPGQTEKLFF. The CDR3 DNA is TGTGCCAGCAGCCTACCGGGACAGACAGAAAAACTGTTTTTT.